Here is one T cell receptor beta chain with its context. There are 13 residues in the CDR3. V lost 7 bases and J 6 bases, leaving 15 bases between the germline ends. The data were taken from a study of T cells in tumors after PD-1 blockade. Measured with immunoSEQ multiplex PCR; TCRdb has only the in-frame clones, and not every one. This table has several thousand clones, 50% to 70% appearing once. The chain links TRBV12-3 or TRBV12-4 to TRBJ1-1; D unresolved. The sample consisted of tumor tissue, taken after anti-PD-1 treatment. This TCR was recovered from a human donor with basal cell carcinoma. The CDR3 reads CASIIVGISEAFF. In DNA form, the CDR3 reads TGTGCCAGCATTATAGTGGGTATATCTGAAGCTTTCTTT.